The clone carrying this T cell receptor delta chain is labeled as medium-sized (0.01 to 0.1%). The sample contains more than one DNA sequence encoding this CDR3. V lost 6 bases, J lost 0 bases, and 11 bases lay in between. This CDR3 has 14 amino acids. Per germline, CDR1 TSWWSYY and CDR2 QGS. The data are from a study of human gamma delta and Vdelta1 T cells. TCRdb reprocessed the PCR reads using CATT. Among approximately 6,300 delta-chain clones, less than 9.5% were seen once, and the ten largest hold 13% to 15%. The specimen was naive CD27+ Vdelta1 gamma-delta T cells from blood. The chain couples TRDV1 to TRDJ1; D is undetermined. The clonotype originates from a human donor in good health. In DNA, the CDR3 is TGTGCTCTTGGTAGACCCTGGTACACCGATAAACTCATCTTT. This gives the protein CALGRPWYTDKLIF.